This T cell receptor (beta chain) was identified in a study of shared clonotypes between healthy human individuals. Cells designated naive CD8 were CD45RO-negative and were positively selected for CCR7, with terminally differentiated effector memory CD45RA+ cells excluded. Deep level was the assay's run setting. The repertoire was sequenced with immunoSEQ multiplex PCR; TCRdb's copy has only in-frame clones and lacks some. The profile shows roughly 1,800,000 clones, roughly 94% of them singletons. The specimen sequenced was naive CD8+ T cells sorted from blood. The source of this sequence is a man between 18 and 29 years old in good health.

This CDR3 is CASNIGGTAHPNYGYTF. The CDR3 DNA is TGTGCCAGCAATATTGGTGGGACAGCCCACCCTAACTATGGCTACACCTTC. This chain links TRBV7-9 with TRBJ1-2, with 7 bases lining up with TRBD1. Germline CDR1 and CDR2: SEHNR and FQNEAQ (reference sequence). V gave up 7 bases and J gave up 0 bases; unmatched junction bases: 14. The CDR3 covers 17 residues.